The present TCR beta chain was sequenced within a study of cytotoxic CD8 clonotypes in ibrutinib-treated CLL. Assay: immunoSEQ multiplex PCR; the TCRdb copy retains only in-frame clones and omits some. The data show tens of thousands of clones, just over 65% seen once. Germline V CDR1 and CDR2: MDHEN, SYDVKM. Deletions cut 4 bases from V and 2 bases from J, with 7 bases between. This CDR3 is 13 amino acids long. This clonotype was obtained from a human donor with chronic lymphocytic leukemia. This rearrangement joins TRBV28 to TRBJ2-3; D unresolved. The material sequenced was PBMCs, taken after 24 months of ibrutinib treatment. The DNA of the CDR3 is TGTGCCAGCAGTTCCCTCCTCACAGATACGCAGTATTTT. It is translated as CASSSLLTDTQYF.